One sample yielded the 6 T cell receptor beta chains listed below, sequenced in a study of human T cells and chemical hapten exposure. Time point reported: patch test 1, 2 weeks after DPC sensitization. Treatment described: therapeutic diphenylcyclopropenone sensitization with weekly scalp DPC. TCRdb called the RACE reads again in MiXCR, with one record for every CDR3 protein. The table lists some 400,000 distinct CDR3 sequences, approximately 4.4% of them singletons. The specimen comprised whole blood, sampled in connection with sensitization to the hapten diphenylcyclopropenone (DPC). These receptors were collected from a woman between 50 and 59 years old with alopecia areata. Some clones in this sample may be carry-over from other donors' samples.

This clonotype was observed many times. The chain carries TRBV7-9 and TRBJ2-7; a weak D match, TRBD2 (6 bases). The CDR3 runs 14 residues. Trimming left V 4 bases short and J 0 bases short, with 10 bases between. The germline gives CDR1 SEHNR, CDR2 FQNEAQ (reference sequence). CDR3 region: CASSWGAGSYEQYF. In DNA form, the CDR3 reads TGTGCCAGCAGCTGGGGAGCGGGCTCCTACGAGCAGTACTTC.

This clonotype was counted between two and nine times. The chain couples TRBV20-1 to TRBJ2-4, with no clear D. Trimming took off 0 bases at V and 8 bases at J, with 11 bases between the two ends. The CDR3 has 13 amino acids. Germline assignment: CDR1 DFQATT and CDR2 SNEGSKA (reference sequence). CDR3 sequence (DNA): TGCAGTGCTAGAGATCTTCGTAAGGACATTCAGTACTTC. Its translation: CSARDLRKDIQYF.

This clonotype has just a few counts. The V gene is TRBV14, the J gene TRBJ2-7; the match to TRBD1 covers 9 bases. The germline V gene has CDR1 SGHDN and CDR2 FVKESK. J was trimmed by 3 bases and V by 4 bases; bases with no gene match: 4. There are 14 residues in the CDR3. The CDR3: CASSRDRGGYEQYF. The CDR3 DNA sequence: TGTGCCAGCAGCCGCGACAGGGGGGGCTACGAGCAGTACTTC. The full variable domain, with the rest looked up from reference TRBV14 and TRBJ2-7, is EAGVTQFPSHSVIEKGQTVTLRCDPISGHDNLYWYRRVMGKEIKFLLHFVKESKQDESGMPNNRFLAERTGGTYSTLKVQPAELEDSGVYFCASSRDRGGYEQYFGPGTRLTVT.

The table lists this clonotype with a few counts. The genes are TRBV6-2 or TRBV6-3 and TRBJ1-1, with a tentative D call TRBD1 (5 bases). The germline CDR1 and CDR2 sequences are MNHEY and SVGEGT. This CDR3 spans 15 amino acids. Trimming stripped 5 bases from V and 1 base from J, with 14 bases between. CDR3 loop: CASSERGSGNTEAFF. CDR3 sequence (DNA): TGTGCCAGCAGTGAGCGGGGGAGTGGGAACACTGAAGCTTTCTTT.

This clonotype was detected many times. The chain's CDR3 is CASSEAAGGFYNEQFF. CDR3 bases: TGTGCCAGCAGTGAGGCAGCGGGGGGCTTCTACAATGAGCAGTTCTTC. V and J are TRBV2 and TRBJ2-1; TRBD2 matches at 9 bases. The CDR3 length is 16 residues. Germline V gene lookup returns CDR1 SNHLY and CDR2 FYNNEI. J lost 3 bases, V lost 3 bases, and 6 bases had no gene match.

This clonotype was seen many times. This chain connects TRBV28 to TRBJ1-2; D is ambiguous. Between the trimmed V and J ends, which lost 3 bases and 9 bases, there was a span of 14 bases. The germline CDR1 and CDR2 sequences are MDHEN and SYDVKM. This CDR3 comprises 13 residues. CDR3 in amino acids: CASSFPAPGSYTF. CDR3 nucleotides: TGTGCCAGCAGTTTTCCCGCCCCGGGGAGCTACACCTTC.